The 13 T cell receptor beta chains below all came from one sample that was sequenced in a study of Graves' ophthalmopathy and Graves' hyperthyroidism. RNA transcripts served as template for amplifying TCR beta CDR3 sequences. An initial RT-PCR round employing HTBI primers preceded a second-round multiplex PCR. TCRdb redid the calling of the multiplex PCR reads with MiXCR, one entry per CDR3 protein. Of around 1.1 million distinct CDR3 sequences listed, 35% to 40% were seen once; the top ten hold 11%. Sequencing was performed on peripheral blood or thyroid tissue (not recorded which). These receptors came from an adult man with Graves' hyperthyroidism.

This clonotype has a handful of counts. This CDR3 reads CASNLPPGQGLRNQPQHF. The CDR3 nucleotides are TGTGCCAGTAACCTACCACCGGGACAGGGGTTACGCAATCAGCCCCAGCATTTT. The rearrangement joins TRBV19 to TRBJ1-5; 10 bases align to TRBD1. This CDR3 contains 18 residues. V shed 7 bases, J shed 2 bases, and the junction held 14 bases outside the gene matches. Germline V lookup: CDR1 LNHDA, CDR2 SQIVND (reference sequence).

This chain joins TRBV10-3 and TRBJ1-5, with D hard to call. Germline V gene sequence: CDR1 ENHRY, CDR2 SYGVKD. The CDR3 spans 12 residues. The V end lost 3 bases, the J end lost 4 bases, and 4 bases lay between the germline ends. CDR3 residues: CAISDTNQPQHF. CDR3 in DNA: TGTGCCATCAGTGACACTAATCAGCCCCAGCATTTT.

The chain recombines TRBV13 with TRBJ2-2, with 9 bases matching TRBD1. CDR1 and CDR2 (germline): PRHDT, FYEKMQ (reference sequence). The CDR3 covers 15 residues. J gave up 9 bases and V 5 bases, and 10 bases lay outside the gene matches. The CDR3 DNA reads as TGTGCCAGCAGCCCGGAGACAGGGGGATTTCGGGAGCTGTTTTTT. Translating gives CASSPETGGFRELFF.

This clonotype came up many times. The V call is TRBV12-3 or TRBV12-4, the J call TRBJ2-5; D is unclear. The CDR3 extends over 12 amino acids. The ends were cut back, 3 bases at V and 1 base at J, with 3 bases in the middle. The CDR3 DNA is TGTGCCAGCAGTTTTCCCCAAGAGACCCAGTACTTC. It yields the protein CASSFPQETQYF.

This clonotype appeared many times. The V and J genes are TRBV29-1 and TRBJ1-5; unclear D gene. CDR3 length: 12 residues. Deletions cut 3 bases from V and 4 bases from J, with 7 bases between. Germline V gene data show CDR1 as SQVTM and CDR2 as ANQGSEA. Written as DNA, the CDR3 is TGCAGCGTTGAGGACGGAAATCAGCCCCAGCATTTT. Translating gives CSVEDGNQPQHF.

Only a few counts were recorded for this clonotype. CDR3 sequence reads: CASSYSTGTYGYTF. In nucleotides, the CDR3 is TGTGCCAGCAGTTATTCCACAGGAACCTATGGCTACACCTTC. The rearrangement uses TRBV28 and TRBJ1-2; D perhaps matches TRBD1 (5 bases). Germline CDR1 reads MDHEN; CDR2 reads SYDVKM. The V gene lost 4 bases and the J gene lost 4 bases, with 13 bases spanning the gap. The CDR3 sequence is 14 residues long.

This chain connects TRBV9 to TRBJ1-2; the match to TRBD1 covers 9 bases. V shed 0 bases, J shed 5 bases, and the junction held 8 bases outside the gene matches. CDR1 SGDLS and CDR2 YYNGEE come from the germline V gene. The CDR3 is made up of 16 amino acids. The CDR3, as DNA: TGTGCCAGCAGCGTAGAGACAGGGGGAGAAGGATATGGCTACACCTTC. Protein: CASSVETGGEGYGYTF.

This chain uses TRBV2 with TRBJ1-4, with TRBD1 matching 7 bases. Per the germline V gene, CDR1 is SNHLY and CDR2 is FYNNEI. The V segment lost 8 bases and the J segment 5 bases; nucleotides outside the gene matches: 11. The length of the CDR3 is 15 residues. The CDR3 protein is CASGGQIPPNEKLFF. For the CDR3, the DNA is TGTGCCAGCGGGGGACAGATACCGCCCAATGAAAAACTGTTTTTT.

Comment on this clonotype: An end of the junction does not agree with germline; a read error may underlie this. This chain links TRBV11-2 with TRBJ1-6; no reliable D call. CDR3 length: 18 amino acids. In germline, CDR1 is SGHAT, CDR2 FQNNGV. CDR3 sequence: CASSQELGTSSYNSPLHF. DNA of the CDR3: TGCGCCAGCAGCCAAGAGTTAGGAACTAGCTCCTATAATTCACCCCTCCACTTT.

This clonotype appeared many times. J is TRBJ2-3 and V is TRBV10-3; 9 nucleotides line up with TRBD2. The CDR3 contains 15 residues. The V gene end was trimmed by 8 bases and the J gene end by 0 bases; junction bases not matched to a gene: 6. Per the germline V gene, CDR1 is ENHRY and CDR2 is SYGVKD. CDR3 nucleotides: TGTGCCATCGCCGCTAGCGGGGCCAGCACAGATACGCAGTATTTT. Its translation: CAIAASGASTDTQYF.

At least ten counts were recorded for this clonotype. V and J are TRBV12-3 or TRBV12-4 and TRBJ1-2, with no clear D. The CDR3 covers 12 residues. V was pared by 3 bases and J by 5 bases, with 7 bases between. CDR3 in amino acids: CASSLSPYGYTF. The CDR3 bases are TGTGCCAGCAGTTTGTCCCCTTATGGCTACACCTTC.

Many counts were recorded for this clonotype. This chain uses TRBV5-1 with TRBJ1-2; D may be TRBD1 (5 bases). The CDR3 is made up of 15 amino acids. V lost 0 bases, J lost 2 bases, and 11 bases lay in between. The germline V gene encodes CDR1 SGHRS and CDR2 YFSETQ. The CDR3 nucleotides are TGCGCCAGCAGCTTGGGTCCAGACAGCAACTATGGCTACACCTTC. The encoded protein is CASSLGPDSNYGYTF. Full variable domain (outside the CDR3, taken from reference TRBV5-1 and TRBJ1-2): KAGVTQTPRYLIKTRGQQVTLSCSPISGHRSVSWYQQTPGQGLQFLFEYFSETQRNKGNFPGRFSGRQFSNSRSEMNVSTLELGDSALYLCASSLGPDSNYGYTFGSGTRLTVV.

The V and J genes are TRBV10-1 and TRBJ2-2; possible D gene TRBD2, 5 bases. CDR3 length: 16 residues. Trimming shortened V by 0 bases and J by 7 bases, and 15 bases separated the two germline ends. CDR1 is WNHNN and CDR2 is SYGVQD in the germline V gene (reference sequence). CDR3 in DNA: TGCGCCAGCAGTGAGTCGATTAGCGCTGGTCACGGGGAGCTGTTTTTT. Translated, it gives CASSESISAGHGELFF.